This T cell receptor beta chain appears in the sequencing data of a study of cytomegalovirus exposure and HLA in healthy donors. The PCR ran on 60 Vbeta and 13 Jbeta primers. Clones were sequenced by immunoSEQ multiplex PCR, and TCRdb holds only the in-frame ones, with some missing. The table includes about 110,000 clones, about 80% detected once. This clone has a single count. The V and J ends lost 6 bases and 2 bases, in that order; junction bases with no gene match: 6. This CDR3 region has 14 residues. Germline V lookup: CDR1 MNHNY, CDR2 SVGAGI (reference sequence). This receptor was obtained from a man aged 35 to 55 in good health and CMV-seropositive. This chain uses TRBV6-6 with TRBJ2-7, with 8 bases aligning to TRBD1. Material for sequencing was PBMCs. Written as DNA, the CDR3 is TGTGCCAGCAGGTCAGGGGGCAGGGCCTACGAGCAGTACTTC. Its protein is CASRSGGRAYEQYF.